The T cell receptor beta chain described here comes from a study of blood T cells in healthy people across ages. This clonotype was seen only once. One end of the junction is discordant with germline, which a read error may explain. Together with a sample-barcoded 5' primer, a J-beta primer mix was included in a second PCR lasting roughly 6 to 12 cycles. A single record per CDR3 protein comes from TCRdb applying MiXCR to the 5' RACE reads. Here the sample spans almost 800,000 distinct CDR3 sequences, roughly 60% being singletons. The CDR3 has 13 residues. In germline, CDR1 is DFQATT, CDR2 SNEGSKA (reference sequence).

The source of this sequence is a man aged 25 to 40 in good health. Sequencing used blood. J is TRBJ2-7 and V is TRBV20-1; D is ambiguous. The CDR3 region has the DNA TGCGGTGCTACAAAGGCAGCCGTCTACGAGCAGTACTTC. It encodes CGATKAAVYEQYF.